This TCR beta chain was captured by sequencing in a study of blood T cell repertoires in COVID-19. Study-wide background: Specimens from acute and convalescent COVID-19 originated in the United States, Italy and Spain. In each case, the material was cDNA or gDNA derived from T cells, B-cell-depleted T cells, or PBMCs.

Cohort placement rested on clinical history that participants reported themselves. What the recovered Cohort 3 donors had was two negative PCRs, clearance, or symptom resolution. In its sample, this clone was seen a few times. Some clones are missing from TCRdb's copy, which holds only in-frame ones; the method was immunoSEQ multiplex PCR. The sample has about 180,000 clones, more than 70% seen once. The sequencing input was PBMCs or T cells enriched from blood (not recorded which). The receptor's source is a man aged 40-49 years who had recovered from COVID-19.

The DNA for the CDR3 is TGCGCCAGCAGCTTGGAAACAGACCGGAACACTGAAGCTTTCTTT. It specifies CASSLETDRNTEAFF. The chain combines TRBV5-1 with TRBJ1-1; the D is unclear. Germline V lookup: CDR1 SGHRS, CDR2 YFSETQ. The germline V and J ends were trimmed by 0 bases and 1 base, with 10 bases remaining between them. This CDR3 is 15 amino acids long.